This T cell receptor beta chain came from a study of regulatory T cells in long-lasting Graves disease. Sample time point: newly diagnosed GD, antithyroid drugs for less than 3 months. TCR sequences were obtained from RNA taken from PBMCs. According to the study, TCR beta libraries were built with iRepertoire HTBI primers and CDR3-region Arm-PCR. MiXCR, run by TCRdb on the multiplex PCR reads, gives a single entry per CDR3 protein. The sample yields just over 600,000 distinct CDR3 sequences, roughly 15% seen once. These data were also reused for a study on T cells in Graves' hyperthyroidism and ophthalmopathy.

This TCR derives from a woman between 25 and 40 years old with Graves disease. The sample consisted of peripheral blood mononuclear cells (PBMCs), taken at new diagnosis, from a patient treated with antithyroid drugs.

The CDR3 DNA reads as TGTGCCAGTAGCGCCTTTCCCAGGGTTTACGAGCAGTACTTC. This gives the protein CASSAFPRVYEQYF. This chain connects TRBV19 to TRBJ2-7; TRBD1 is a possible D gene (5 bases). Between the trimmed V and J ends, which lost 6 bases and 4 bases, there was a span of 16 bases. This CDR3 is 14 amino acids long. Germline V gives CDR1 LNHDA, CDR2 SQIVND (reference sequence).